This is a list of T cell receptor beta chains from one sample in a study of OX40 agonist ivuxolimab in advanced cancers. This table comes from immunoSEQ multiplex PCR, and its TCRdb copy is limited to in-frame clones, with some not included. The table records around 79,000 clones, about 91% of them present only once. The material was CD4+ or CD8+ T cells sorted from blood, obtained in a trial of the OX40 agonist ivuxolimab. Source of these receptors: an adult with an advanced solid tumor such as melanoma, head and neck, liver or kidney cancer. Both conserved end residues are part of each CDR3.

CDR3 length: 15
J gene: TRBJ2-7
V gene: TRBV5-4
CDR3 protein: CASSFDLAVSYEQYF

CDR3 length: 15
J gene: TRBJ2-5
V gene: TRBV5-1
CDR3 protein: CASSLGSGLGETQYF

CDR3 length: 15
J gene: TRBJ1-1
V gene: TRBV7-9
CDR3 protein: CASSKTGTVGFGAFF

CDR3 length: 15
J gene: TRBJ1-3
V gene: TRBV11-2
CDR3 protein: CASSFQGSPGNTIYF

CDR3 length: 17
J gene: TRBJ2-2
V gene: TRBV27
CDR3 protein: CASSPNRQTKGPGELFF

CDR3 length: 14
J gene: TRBJ2-7
V gene: TRBV27
CDR3 protein: CASSGWDTRYEQYF

CDR3 length: 14
J gene: TRBJ2-7
V gene: TRBV27
CDR3 protein: CASNSGRFAYEQYF

CDR3 length: 14
J gene: TRBJ1-5
V gene: TRBV6-1
CDR3 protein: CASTPTVGSQPQHF

CDR3 length: 15
J gene: TRBJ2-4
V gene: TRBV11-3
CDR3 protein: CASSLDAGGLHIQYF

CDR3 length: 16
J gene: TRBJ1-3
V gene: TRBV4-1
CDR3 protein: CASSQERQGAGNTIYF

CDR3 length: 15
J gene: TRBJ2-1
V gene: TRBV9
CDR3 protein: CASSVTSARTNEQFF

CDR3 length: 18
J gene: TRBJ1-5
V gene: TRBV4-1
CDR3 protein: CASSQELAQGFSNQPQHF

CDR3 length: 12
J gene: TRBJ2-1
V gene: TRBV5-1
CDR3 protein: CASSWDIGEQFF

CDR3 length: 16
J gene: TRBJ1-4
V gene: TRBV4-1
CDR3 protein: CASSQDPTGKNEKLFF

CDR3 length: 15
J gene: TRBJ2-2
V gene: TRBV5-1
CDR3 protein: CASRPGQGAPGELFF

CDR3 length: 14
J gene: TRBJ1-3
V gene: TRBV5-1
CDR3 protein: CASSLVDPGNTIYF

CDR3 length: 14
J gene: TRBJ2-3
V gene: TRBV5-1
CDR3 protein: CASSLGGLADTQYF

CDR3 length: 14
J gene: TRBJ2-2
V gene: TRBV5-4
CDR3 protein: CASSLDWNTGELFF

CDR3 length: 15
J gene: TRBJ1-2
V gene: TRBV6-6
CDR3 protein: CASRRVDRTNYGYTF

CDR3 length: 18
J gene: TRBJ2-3
V gene: TRBV27
CDR3 protein: CASSYELAGGPGTDTQYF

CDR3 length: 21
J gene: TRBJ2-2
V gene: TRBV9
CDR3 protein: CASSVSPRPAGLATNTGELFF

CDR3 length: 11
J gene: TRBJ1-1
V gene: TRBV5-6
CDR3 protein: CASSLNTEAFF

CDR3 length: 13
J gene: TRBJ2-4
V gene: TRBV28
CDR3 protein: CASSSGTENIQYF

CDR3 length: 13
J gene: TRBJ2-6
V gene: TRBV19
CDR3 protein: CASSLSGANVLTF

CDR3 length: 11
J gene: TRBJ2-5
V gene: TRBV28
CDR3 protein: CASSLRETQYF

CDR3 length: 15
J gene: TRBJ2-7
V gene: TRBV4-2
CDR3 protein: CASSRNGRSSYEQYF

CDR3 length: 12
J gene: TRBJ1-2
V gene: TRBV5-6
CDR3 protein: CASSLGTFGYTF

CDR3 length: 14
J gene: TRBJ1-2
V gene: TRBV28
CDR3 protein: CASSFAGAVYGYTF

CDR3 length: 18
J gene: TRBJ1-5
V gene: TRBV4-2
CDR3 protein: CASSQDPYRADSNQPQHF

CDR3 length: 15
J gene: TRBJ2-7
V gene: TRBV5-1
CDR3 protein: CASSLSGTATYEQYF

CDR3 length: 12
J gene: TRBJ2-5
V gene: TRBV7-2
CDR3 protein: CASSFRQETQYF

CDR3 length: 15
J gene: TRBJ2-2
V gene: TRBV28
CDR3 protein: CASSPQGMNTGELFF

CDR3 length: 17
J gene: TRBJ2-4
V gene: TRBV23-1
CDR3 protein: CATLGGLAGVGKNIQYF

CDR3 length: 13
J gene: TRBJ1-1
V gene: TRBV10-3
CDR3 protein: CAISGTANTEAFF

CDR3 length: 13
J gene: TRBJ1-1
V gene: TRBV6-1
CDR3 protein: CASSEPVRVEAFF

CDR3 length: 15
J gene: TRBJ2-7
V gene: TRBV28
CDR3 protein: CASSMGAASSYEQYF

CDR3 length: 11
J gene: TRBJ2-7
V gene: TRBV30
CDR3 protein: CASAGGSEQYF

CDR3 length: 18
J gene: TRBJ2-7
V gene: TRBV5-4
CDR3 protein: CASSWGLAGGRGFYEQYF